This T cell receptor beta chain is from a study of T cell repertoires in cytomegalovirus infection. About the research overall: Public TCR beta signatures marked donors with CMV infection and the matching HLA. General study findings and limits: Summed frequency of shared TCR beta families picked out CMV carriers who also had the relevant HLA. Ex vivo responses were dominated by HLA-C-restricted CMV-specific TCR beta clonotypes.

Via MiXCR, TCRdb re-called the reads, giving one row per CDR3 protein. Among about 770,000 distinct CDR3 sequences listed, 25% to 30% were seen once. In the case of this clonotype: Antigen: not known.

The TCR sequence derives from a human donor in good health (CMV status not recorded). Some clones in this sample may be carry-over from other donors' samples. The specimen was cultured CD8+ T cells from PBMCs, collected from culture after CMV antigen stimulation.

CDR3 in DNA: TGTGCCAGCAGATTTGGACAGGGGTTGGACGAGCAGTACTTC. Protein: CASRFGQGLDEQYF. The chain carries TRBV12-3 or TRBV12-4 and TRBJ2-7; 9 nucleotides agree with TRBD1. The CDR3 has 14 amino acids. With 6 bases clipped from V and 5 bases from J, the junction kept 8 bases outside the gene matches.